A single sample gave rise to the 16 T cell receptor beta chains below, sequenced in a study of CD8 T cells in Susac syndrome. RNA, at roughly 0.5 to 1 ug, was reverse transcribed with random hexamers. Each CDR3 protein gets one entry after TCRdb re-called the immunoSEQ multiplex PCR reads with MiXCR. Here the sample spans 80,000 or so distinct CDR3 sequences, roughly 96% being singletons. Sequenced input: CD8+ T cells from PBMCs. Receptor source: a human donor with Susac syndrome.

The table lists this clonotype with a count of one. The V and J genes are TRBV6-6 and TRBJ2-3; D might be TRBD2 (6 bases). This CDR3 contains 14 residues. Germline values: CDR1 MNHNY, CDR2 SVGAGI (reference sequence). The V end was cut by 7 bases, the J end by 6 bases, with 17 bases between. In nucleotides, the CDR3 is TGTGCCAGCACCTACGGAGGGAGCGCGGATACGCAGTATTTT. Its protein is CASTYGGSADTQYF.

This rearrangement joins TRBV20-1 to TRBJ2-1, with 7 positions matching TRBD2. The V and J ends lost 6 bases and 5 bases, in that order; junction bases with no gene match: 7. CDR3 length: 13 residues. Germline CDR1 reads DFQATT; CDR2 reads SNEGSKA (reference sequence). The CDR3 here is CSASGTTDNEQFF. DNA for the CDR3: TGCAGTGCCTCCGGGACTACTGACAATGAGCAGTTCTTC.

This chain uses TRBV4-3 with TRBJ2-5; D possibly corresponds to TRBD2 (5 bases). The V end was cut by 1 base, the J end by 5 bases, with 17 bases between. There are 16 residues in the CDR3. The germline V gene encodes CDR1 LGHNA and CDR2 YSLEER. The CDR3 spells CASSQGNERRRETQYF. CDR3 coding DNA: TGCGCCAGCAGCCAAGGGAACGAAAGGAGGAGGGAGACCCAGTACTTC.

The chain joins TRBV29-1 to TRBJ2-1; TRBD2 matches 7 bases. CDR3 length: 15 residues. Germline CDR1 is SQVTM and CDR2 is ANQGSEA. The trim removed 0 bases at V and 8 bases at J, leaving 10 bases unmatched. The CDR3 DNA is TGCAGCGTTGAAGAACGGGGCGGGAGAATGGATGAGCAGTTCTTC. It yields the protein CSVEERGGRMDEQFF.

This clonotype was counted a few times. The chain employs TRBV29-1 and TRBJ2-1, with TRBD1 matching 7 bases. The CDR3 sequence is 14 residues long. The V and J ends lost 7 bases and 0 bases, in that order; junction bases with no gene match: 6. Germline V lookup: CDR1 SQVTM, CDR2 ANQGSEA. CDR3 DNA sequence: TGCAGCGGTGGGACAGCTAGCTCCTACAATGAGCAGTTCTTC. The encoded protein is CSGGTASSYNEQFF.

V is TRBV7-9 and J is TRBJ2-1; 8 positions match TRBD1. The length of the CDR3 is 14 residues. The ends lost 2 bases at V and 3 bases at J; junction bases unmatched: 0. Germline CDR1 SEHNR, CDR2 FQNEAQ (reference sequence). The CDR3 sequence is CASSLTGGYNEQFF. CDR3 coding DNA: TGTGCCAGCAGCTTAACAGGGGGCTACAATGAGCAGTTCTTC.

The chain combines TRBV13 with TRBJ2-5, with a possible D match to TRBD2 (6 bases). CDR1 and CDR2 from the germline V gene are PRHDT and FYEKMQ (reference sequence). This CDR3 spans 12 amino acids. The germline V and J ends were trimmed by 7 bases and 9 bases, with 15 bases remaining between them. CDR3 DNA sequence: TGTGCCAGCAAGACAACGGGAGATTCCCAGTACTTC. It is translated as CASKTTGDSQYF.

This chain links TRBV29-1 with TRBJ2-1; the D gene is possibly TRBD1 (7 bases). Germline CDR1 SQVTM, CDR2 ANQGSEA. The CDR3 consists of 14 residues. The V end lost 8 bases, the J end lost 3 bases, and 17 bases lay between the germline ends. CDR3 residues: CSFIGGQNYNEQFF. The CDR3 DNA is TGCAGCTTCATCGGGGGACAGAACTACAATGAGCAGTTCTTC.

The chain uses TRBV28 and TRBJ2-1; TRBD2 agrees at 12 bases. The length of the CDR3 is 17 residues. V was pared by 4 bases and J by 0 bases, with 4 bases of the junction left unmatched. CDR1 is MDHEN, CDR2 SYDVKM, per germline. In DNA form, the CDR3 reads TGTGCCAGCAGTTCGCGGACTAGCGGGGTCTCCTACAATGAGCAGTTCTTC. It encodes CASSSRTSGVSYNEQFF.

The chain has TRBV5-1 and TRBJ2-5; 10 bases are shared with TRBD2. Losses at the gene ends were 4 bases for V and 5 bases for J; bases not matched to a gene: 17. Germline V gives CDR1 SGHRS, CDR2 YFSETQ. The CDR3 has 18 amino acids. CDR3 loop: CASSANTKAGGPSETQYF. In nucleotides, the CDR3 is TGCGCCAGCAGCGCGAATACGAAAGCGGGGGGGCCATCTGAGACCCAGTACTTC.

The J gene is TRBJ2-1, the V gene TRBV28; 8 bases fit TRBD2. V was clipped by 5 bases and J by 5 bases; unmatched bases: 11. Germline lookup yields CDR1 MDHEN and CDR2 SYDVKM. There are 16 residues in the CDR3. The CDR3 loop is CASSPTTSGHNNEQFF. Written as DNA, the CDR3 is TGTGCCAGCAGTCCTACCACTAGCGGACATAACAATGAGCAGTTCTTC. Complete variable domain (other parts from reference TRBV28 and TRBJ2-1): DVKVTQSSRYLVKRTGEKVFLECVQDMDHENMFWYRQDPGLGLRLIYFSYDVKMKEKGDIPEGYSVSREKKERFSLILESASTNQTSMYLCASSPTTSGHNNEQFFGPGTRLTVL.

V is TRBV5-8 and J is TRBJ2-5, with 13 bases fitting TRBD2. Germline CDR1 reads SGHTS; CDR2 reads YDEGEE. The CDR3 has 19 amino acids. V shed 4 bases and J 4 bases; nucleotides not matched to a gene: 16. In nucleotides, the CDR3 is TGTGCCAGCAGCCCGCATCAAAGTAAACTAGCGGGAGGGCTAGAGACCCAGTACTTC. It encodes CASSPHQSKLAGGLETQYF.

J is TRBJ2-4 and V is TRBV7-8; D gene ambiguous. CDR1 is SGHVS and CDR2 is FQNEAQ in the germline V gene. With 0 bases removed from V and 6 bases from J, the gap between germline ends came to 12 bases. CDR3 length: 15 residues. The CDR3 DNA follows: TGTGCCAGCAGCTTAGCCTCCTCTCAAGGAAACATTCAGTACTTC. It yields the protein CASSLASSQGNIQYF.

The chain uses TRBV4-2 and TRBJ2-2; D is ambiguous. The CDR3 runs to 14 residues. Germline loops: CDR1 LGHNA, CDR2 YNFKEQ. V was trimmed by 1 base and J by 4 bases, leaving 7 bases between them. CDR3 DNA: TGTGCCAGCAGCCAAGCTCGGACCACCGGGGAGCTGTTTTTT. This codes for CASSQARTTGELFF.

This chain links TRBV28 with TRBJ2-7, with 8 bases lining up with TRBD1. The germline V gene encodes CDR1 MDHEN and CDR2 SYDVKM. After removal of 9 bases from V and 3 bases from J, the junction contained 10 bases not matched to a gene. The CDR3 has 14 residues. CDR3 DNA sequence: TGTGCCAGTAGATCCAGGGGGCCCTTCTACGAGCAGTACTTC. It is translated as CASRSRGPFYEQYF.

This clonotype was detected only once. The chain recombines TRBV29-1 with TRBJ2-5; perhaps TRBD2 as D (6 bases). The germline V and J ends were trimmed by 3 bases and 3 bases, with 11 bases remaining between them. The CDR3 sequence is 13 residues long. The germline V gene has CDR1 SQVTM and CDR2 ANQGSEA. CDR3 amino acids: CSVESGEKETQYF. CDR3 in DNA: TGCAGCGTTGAGTCGGGGGAAAAAGAGACCCAGTACTTC.